The 25 T cell receptor beta chains below were found in one sample sequenced in a study of shared clonotypes between healthy human individuals. Produced via immunoSEQ multiplex PCR; TCRdb's table is partial and in-frame only. Of 640,000 or so clones detected, around 72% appear once; the ten largest clones hold 1.8%. The material sequenced was memory CD4+ T cells sorted from blood. Subset defined: CD45RA-negative fraction. The receptors were sampled from a woman in her twenties or thirties in good health.

This chain links TRBV6-5 with TRBJ2-7; 10 bases align to TRBD1. The CDR3 contains 15 residues. V was pared by 6 bases and J by 3 bases, with 8 bases of the junction left unmatched. Germline values: CDR1 MNHEY, CDR2 SVGAGI. The CDR3 sequence: CASRPDRGHFYEQYF. The CDR3 DNA follows: TGTGCCAGCAGACCCGACAGGGGGCACTTCTACGAGCAGTACTTC.

The chain uses TRBV9 and TRBJ1-2; the match to TRBD1 covers 8 bases. V gave up 3 bases and J gave up 3 bases; unmatched junction bases: 1. The germline V gene encodes CDR1 SGDLS and CDR2 YYNGEE. The CDR3 is made up of 13 amino acids. This chain's CDR3 is CASSAGQDYGYTF. The CDR3 nucleotides read TGTGCCAGCAGCGCGGGACAGGACTATGGCTACACCTTC. The full variable domain, rest sourced from reference TRBV9 and TRBJ1-2, is DSGVTQTPKHLITATGQRVTLRCSPRSGDLSVYWYQQSLDQGLQFLIQYYNGEERAKGNILERFSAQQFPDLHSELNLSSLELGDSALYFCASSAGQDYGYTFGSGTRLTVV.

The chain links TRBV7-9 to TRBJ2-3; 7 bases agree with TRBD1. Trimming at V came to 2 bases and at J to 2 bases, leaving 7 bases not matched to a gene. CDR1 and CDR2 from the germline V gene are SEHNR and FQNEAQ (reference sequence). The CDR3 is made up of 16 amino acids. In DNA, the CDR3 is TGTGCCAGCAGCTTAACCGGGACAGAACCCACAGATACGCAGTATTTT. Its translation is CASSLTGTEPTDTQYF.

The chain combines TRBV11-2 with TRBJ2-3; 10 bases fit TRBD1. Germline V gene lookup returns CDR1 SGHAT and CDR2 FQNNGV. The V and J ends lost 1 base and 6 bases, in that order; junction bases with no gene match: 7. The CDR3 is made up of 16 amino acids. CDR3: CASSLGPGQGGDTQYF. For the CDR3, the DNA is TGTGCCAGCAGCTTAGGGCCAGGACAGGGGGGGGATACGCAGTATTTT.

The V call is TRBV6-1, the J call TRBJ2-7; D uncertain. V gave up 2 bases and J gave up 3 bases, with 8 bases separating them. The CDR3 is made up of 13 amino acids. Germline lookup yields CDR1 MNHNS and CDR2 SASEGT. CDR3 in DNA: TGTGCCAGCAGTGAACAAACAGTCTACGAGCAGTACTTC. It specifies CASSEQTVYEQYF.

The chain carries TRBV6-4 and TRBJ2-7; D is uncertain. Germline lookup yields CDR1 MRHNA and CDR2 SNTAGT. The CDR3 extends over 11 amino acids. Trimming cost V 9 bases and J 6 bases, with 12 bases left between them. The CDR3 nucleotides read TGTGCCAGAAACGCATTCGGCGAGCAGTACTTC. It yields the protein CARNAFGEQYF.

The CDR3 DNA reads TGTGCCAGCAGCTTAACCCGGGACAAAGCCAATGAGCAGTTCTTC. Protein: CASSLTRDKANEQFF. The chain has TRBV11-2 and TRBJ2-1, with TRBD1 as a possible D gene (6 bases). Per the germline V gene, CDR1 is SGHAT and CDR2 is FQNNGV. Trimming cost V 2 bases and J 6 bases, with 14 bases left between them. The CDR3 covers 15 residues.

This clone was seen only a few times. This rearrangement joins TRBV7-2 to TRBJ2-1; tentative D call: TRBD2 (6 bases). Germline V lookup: CDR1 SGHTA, CDR2 FQGNSA. V was cut by 4 bases and J by 8 bases, with 18 bases left in between. This CDR3 has 15 amino acids. The CDR3 sequence is CASSSLALLMDEQFF. CDR3 nucleotide sequence: TGTGCCAGCAGCTCCCTAGCGCTCCTGATGGATGAGCAGTTCTTC.

About this clone itself: At the DNA level, this CDR3 is encoded by other sequences in the same sample as well. This rearrangement joins TRBV2 to TRBJ1-1, with no clear D. Germline V lookup: CDR1 SNHLY, CDR2 FYNNEI. This CDR3 comprises 13 residues. V was trimmed by 4 bases and J by 3 bases, leaving 9 bases between them. CDR3 protein: CASSVFEDTEAFF. CDR3 DNA sequence: TGTGCCAGCAGTGTGTTCGAAGACACTGAAGCTTTCTTT.

This clone appeared a single time. V is TRBV9 and J is TRBJ2-6, with 9 bases fitting TRBD1. CDR3 size: 15 residues. Germline V lookup: CDR1 SGDLS, CDR2 YYNGEE. J gave up 3 bases and V 6 bases, and 4 bases lay outside the gene matches. CDR3 sequence reads: CASIRDRVGANVLTF. DNA of the CDR3: TGTGCCAGCATCCGGGACAGGGTTGGGGCCAACGTCCTGACTTTC.

The chain uses TRBV18 and TRBJ2-6; TRBD1 is a possible D gene (5 bases). Trimming left V 5 bases short and J 0 bases short, with 14 bases between. The CDR3 contains 17 residues. Germline CDR1 is KGHSH and CDR2 is LQKENI. The CDR3 sequence: CASSSRVQSSGANVLTF. The CDR3 DNA reads TGTGCCAGCTCAAGCAGGGTTCAGAGCTCTGGGGCCAACGTCCTGACTTTC.

Turning to this clone: Additional DNA sequences in this sample encode the identical CDR3. The CDR3 nucleotides read TGTGCCAGCAGGACAGTGAACACTGAAGCTTTCTTT. Amino acid sequence: CASRTVNTEAFF. V gene TRBV6-1 combines with J gene TRBJ1-1, with D perhaps TRBD1 (5 bases). The CDR3 length is 12 residues. Germline V gene lookup returns CDR1 MNHNS and CDR2 SASEGT. The germline V and J ends were trimmed by 6 bases and 0 bases, with 5 bases remaining between them.

This clone was seen only once. The chain joins TRBV7-2 to TRBJ2-5; D remains ambiguous. Trimming took off 6 bases at V and 2 bases at J, with 10 bases between the two ends. Germline values: CDR1 SGHTA, CDR2 FQGNSA. This CDR3 is 13 amino acids long. For the CDR3, the DNA is TGTGCCAGCAGACCCCGTGGGCAAGAGACCCAGTACTTC. Translated: CASRPRGQETQYF.

V and J are TRBV30 and TRBJ1-2; 10 bases are a match to TRBD1. The CDR3 runs 18 residues. From germline, CDR1 is GTSNPN and CDR2 SVGIG (reference sequence). The V gene end was trimmed by 1 base and the J gene end by 4 bases; junction bases not matched to a gene: 15. CDR3 sequence: CAWSATYRDRGRLYGYTF. CDR3 in DNA: TGTGCCTGGAGTGCCACCTACCGGGACAGGGGACGCCTCTATGGCTACACCTTC.

The chain has TRBV5-1 and TRBJ2-3, with TRBD2 matching 7 bases. The CDR3 extends over 16 amino acids. Unmatched junction bases numbered 13, after V lost 4 bases and J lost 5 bases. From germline, CDR1 is SGHRS and CDR2 YFSETQ. In DNA, the CDR3 is TGCGCCAGCAGCCCGGGAGCGGGAACTTACAGAGATACGCAGTATTTT. It specifies CASSPGAGTYRDTQYF.

The CDR3 coding sequence is TGTGCCAGCACCTCAGTCTTCTCTGGAAACACCATATATTTT. This sequence encodes CASTSVFSGNTIYF. The chain employs TRBV28 and TRBJ1-3; no definite D call. Germline V gene data show CDR1 as MDHEN and CDR2 as SYDVKM. V lost 7 bases to trimming and J lost 0 bases, with 10 bases between them. The CDR3 has 14 residues.

The chain combines TRBV2 with TRBJ1-1; a possible D gene is TRBD1 (5 bases). CDR1 is SNHLY and CDR2 is FYNNEI in the germline V gene. This CDR3 has 12 residues. V was trimmed by 3 bases and J by 8 bases, leaving 10 bases between them. The CDR3 is CASSERGREAFF. The CDR3 DNA reads as TGTGCCAGCAGTGAGAGGGGCAGGGAAGCTTTCTTT.

V and J are TRBV18 and TRBJ1-4; a possible D gene is TRBD1 (6 bases). Germline-derived CDR1 and CDR2 are KGHSH and LQKENI. Trimming shortened V by 2 bases and J by 8 bases, and 12 bases separated the two germline ends. This CDR3 has 14 amino acids. The CDR3 sequence: CASSPGGGREKLFF. CDR3 DNA: TGTGCCAGCTCACCAGGGGGCGGAAGAGAAAAACTGTTTTTT.

The chain combines TRBV7-2 with TRBJ2-1; possibly TRBD2 for D (5 bases). This CDR3 is 13 amino acids long. The V end was cut by 2 bases, the J end by 3 bases, with 5 bases between. Per germline, CDR1 SGHTA and CDR2 FQGNSA. CDR3 sequence: CASSLRDYNEQFF. In nucleotides, the CDR3 is TGTGCCAGCAGCTTACGGGACTACAATGAGCAGTTCTTC.

This chain connects TRBV6-1 to TRBJ2-5; D gene unclear. Looked up from germline, CDR1 is MNHNS and CDR2 is SASEGT. The CDR3 runs to 14 residues. V was pared by 2 bases and J by 5 bases, with 12 bases between. The CDR3 bases are TGTGCCAGCAGTGAAATAGGAGTCCCCGAGACCCAGTACTTC. It specifies CASSEIGVPETQYF.

The chain carries TRBV7-2 and TRBJ2-3; 7 bases align to TRBD2. The CDR3 has 15 amino acids. From germline, CDR1 is SGHTA and CDR2 FQGNSA. Trimming removed 4 bases from V and 1 base from J; junction bases left unmatched: 5. CDR3 nucleotide sequence: TGTGCCAGCAGCTCCTGGGCGGGAGGCACAGATACGCAGTATTTT. Protein sequence: CASSSWAGGTDTQYF.

The rearrangement uses TRBV6-6 and TRBJ2-2; 10 nucleotides line up with TRBD2. This CDR3 region has 16 residues. Germline assignment: CDR1 MNHNY and CDR2 SVGAGI (reference sequence). V trimming: 2 bases; J trimming: 4 bases; junction bases outside the gene matches: 4. The CDR3, as DNA: TGTGCCAGCAGTTACCCTAGCGGGAGTGGCACCGGGGAGCTGTTTTTT. Translation gives CASSYPSGSGTGELFF.

V is TRBV2 and J is TRBJ1-4; the D gene is possibly TRBD1 (6 bases). This CDR3 has 14 residues. V lost 8 bases and J 7 bases, leaving 17 bases between the germline ends. The germline V gene encodes CDR1 SNHLY and CDR2 FYNNEI. The chain's CDR3 is CASCPRDTIEKLFF. The DNA for the CDR3 is TGTGCCAGCTGTCCCCGGGACACGATTGAAAAACTGTTTTTT.

The chain employs TRBV1 and TRBJ2-1; TRBD2, the table's D call, lacks a check against the DNA. TRBV1 is shown as a pseudogene. The CDR3 covers 20 residues. This CDR3 reads CTSSQDLPGSRRRSYNEQFF. CDR3 bases: TGCACCAGCAGCCAAGATCTCCCAGGATCTCGGAGGAGGTCCTACAATGAGCAGTTCTTC.

V and J are TRBV15 and TRBJ1-4, with 7 positions matching TRBD1. Per germline, CDR1 LNHNV and CDR2 YYDKDF (reference sequence). Losses at the gene ends were 4 bases for V and 5 bases for J; bases not matched to a gene: 7. The CDR3 contains 15 residues. DNA of the CDR3: TGTGCCACCAGCACCCCGACAGGGTCAAATGAAAAACTGTTTTTT. Its translation is CATSTPTGSNEKLFF.